These 24 T cell receptor beta chains were sequenced from one sample in a study of blood T cell repertoires in COVID-19. Libraries were prepared by immunoSEQ multiplex PCR; TCRdb keeps only in-frame clonotypes and omits some of them. The sample consists of a few hundred thousand clones, around 86% of them appearing once. Specimen: peripheral blood. These receptors all come from a human donor in a cohort sampled during active COVID-19.

About this clone: A much larger clone is a single base away; this may be a read error. The rearrangement joins TRBV2 to TRBJ2-1; 11 nucleotides match TRBD2. This CDR3 spans 15 amino acids. J was trimmed by 3 bases and V by 5 bases; bases with no gene match: 3. Per the germline V gene, CDR1 is SNHLY and CDR2 is FYNNEI. The CDR3 nucleotides are TGTGCCAGCAGTCAGGGACTAGCGGACTACAATGAGCAGTTCTTC. Protein product: CASSQGLADYNEQFF.

The chain couples TRBV5-8 to TRBJ1-2; D is undetermined. Trimming removed 4 bases at V and 4 bases at J, with 14 bases between. Germline loops: CDR1 SGHTS, CDR2 YDEGEE. CDR3 length: 14 amino acids. CDR3 DNA sequence: TGTGCCAGCAGCCCAACGGGGTCTCTCTATGGCTACACCTTC. It specifies CASSPTGSLYGYTF.

The chain links TRBV24-1 to TRBJ2-1; perhaps TRBD1 as D (5 bases). CDR1 and CDR2 (germline): KGHDR, SFDVKD. The CDR3 runs 13 residues. Trimming pared 4 bases from V and 4 bases from J, leaving 7 bases between. The CDR3 sequence is CATSDQGYNEQFF. CDR3 nucleotides: TGTGCCACCAGTGACCAGGGATACAATGAGCAGTTCTTC.

This clone appeared once. The chain joins TRBV7-8 to TRBJ2-7; 9 bases align to TRBD2. Germline V lookup: CDR1 SGHVS, CDR2 FQNEAQ. V was clipped by 5 bases and J by 2 bases; unmatched bases: 16. This CDR3 region has 18 residues. CDR3 DNA: TGTGCCAGCAGCACCCCATTGCCGACTAGCGGATTTCCCTACGAGCAGTACTTC. Translating it yields CASSTPLPTSGFPYEQYF.

V gene TRBV6-5 combines with J gene TRBJ2-7, with D tentatively TRBD2 (6 bases). V was pared by 2 bases and J by 3 bases, with 14 bases between. CDR3 length: 15 residues. CDR1 MNHEY and CDR2 SVGAGI come from the germline V gene. The CDR3 region is CASSYGRGGNYEQYF. The CDR3 bases are TGTGCCAGCAGTTACGGCCGGGGAGGTAACTACGAGCAGTACTTC.

The rearrangement links TRBV14 to TRBJ1-1; no definite D call. The V gene lost 1 base and the J gene lost 10 bases, with 13 bases spanning the gap. The CDR3 length is 13 residues. Germline V CDR1 and CDR2: SGHDN, FVKESK. The CDR3 DNA sequence: TGTGCCAGCAGCCAAGGCAGAGGAGATGGAGCTTTCTTT. It encodes CASSQGRGDGAFF.

The chain uses TRBV11-2 and TRBJ2-4, with TRBD1 matching 9 bases. The CDR3 is 14 amino acids. Germline lookup yields CDR1 SGHAT and CDR2 FQNNGV. V was clipped by 6 bases and J by 10 bases; unmatched bases: 10. The chain's CDR3 is CASRSGQGSGIQYF. The CDR3 DNA sequence: TGTGCCAGCAGATCGGGACAGGGCTCGGGGATTCAGTACTTC.

This clone was picked up one time. The rearrangement joins TRBV7-6 to TRBJ1-3, with unresolved D. Germline CDR1 is SGHVS and CDR2 is FNYEAQ. The CDR3 is made up of 13 amino acids. With 5 bases removed from V and 3 bases from J, the gap between germline ends came to 8 bases. The CDR3 sequence is CASSPSNGNTIYF. The CDR3 DNA follows: TGTGCCAGCAGCCCCAGTAATGGAAACACCATATATTTT.

J is TRBJ2-2 and V is TRBV11-3, with D possibly TRBD2 on 6 matching bases. Trimming stripped 3 bases from V and 3 bases from J, with 11 bases between. The CDR3 totals 15 residues. From germline, CDR1 is SGHNT and CDR2 YENEEA. This CDR3 is CASSLDGGHTGELFF. The CDR3 DNA is TGTGCCAGCAGCTTGGACGGGGGTCACACCGGGGAGCTGTTTTTT.

The V gene is TRBV3-1 (or the pseudogene TRBV3-2), the J gene TRBJ1-4; TRBD1 matches at 8 bases. Germline CDR1 reads LGHDT; CDR2 reads YNNKEL (reference sequence). The CDR3 extends over 15 amino acids. Germline trimming cut 4 bases from V and 7 bases from J; bases unmatched to any gene: 8. The CDR3 sequence: CASSLSGGGVEKLFF. CDR3 sequence (DNA): TGTGCCAGCAGCCTTTCAGGGGGCGGGGTTGAAAAACTGTTTTTT.

The CDR3 loop reads CAGSRDSNYGYTF. As DNA, the CDR3 is TGTGCCGGATCGAGGGACAGCAACTATGGCTACACCTTC. J is TRBJ1-2 and V is TRBV18, with 7 bases lining up with TRBD1. J lost 2 bases, V lost 11 bases, and 8 bases had no gene match. The germline V gene has CDR1 KGHSH and CDR2 LQKENI. This CDR3 is 13 amino acids long.

The chain combines TRBV7-9 with TRBJ1-5; D not certain. Germline V gene lookup returns CDR1 SEHNR and CDR2 FQNEAQ (reference sequence). The CDR3 runs 12 residues. V was clipped by 4 bases and J by 4 bases, with 5 bases between them. CDR3 region: CASSSDNQPQHF. CDR3 DNA sequence: TGTGCCAGCAGCTCAGATAATCAGCCCCAGCATTTT.

The chain is built from TRBV25-1 and TRBJ2-7; D is undetermined. In germline, CDR1 is MGHDK, CDR2 SYGVNS. This CDR3 spans 13 amino acids. V lost 2 bases and J 1 base, leaving 6 bases between the germline ends. The CDR3 protein is CASSELGSYEQYF. The CDR3 DNA is TGTGCCAGCAGTGAACTAGGATCCTACGAGCAGTACTTC.

The chain recombines TRBV24-1 with TRBJ2-1, with 9 nucleotides matching TRBD2. The CDR3 has 16 residues. The V segment lost 2 bases and the J segment 3 bases; nucleotides outside the gene matches: 4. Germline CDR1 and CDR2: KGHDR and SFDVKD. The CDR3 region has the DNA TGTGCCACCAGTGATTCAAGCGGGAGGCTCTACAATGAGCAGTTCTTC. Protein sequence: CATSDSSGRLYNEQFF.

The chain carries TRBV6-5 and TRBJ2-7; D gene unclear. The CDR3 sequence is 14 residues long. The ends were cut back, 3 bases at V and 0 bases at J, with 9 bases in the middle. The germline V gene encodes CDR1 MNHEY and CDR2 SVGAGI. CDR3 in DNA: TGTGCCAGCAGTTATCGCAGGTACTCCTACGAGCAGTACTTC. It yields the protein CASSYRRYSYEQYF.

The gene calls are TRBV29-1 and TRBJ1-1; maybe TRBD1 (5 bases). CDR3 length equals 12 residues. V shed 2 bases and J shed 4 bases, with 8 bases lying between them. Germline assignment: CDR1 SQVTM and CDR2 ANQGSEA. The CDR3 coding sequence is TGCAGCGTTGAACAGGGAGGCACTGAAGCTTTCTTT. This translates into CSVEQGGTEAFF.

This chain joins TRBV30 and TRBJ2-5, with 11 positions matching TRBD1. The CDR3 covers 14 residues. Losses at the gene ends were 3 bases for V and 4 bases for J; bases not matched to a gene: 4. Germline lookup yields CDR1 GTSNPN and CDR2 SVGIG (reference sequence). The CDR3 DNA reads as TGTGCCTGGAGGGACAGGGGGCGCGGAGAGACCCAGTACTTC. Its translation: CAWRDRGRGETQYF.

The gene calls are TRBV6-4 and TRBJ2-1; 9 nucleotides match TRBD2. Germline CDR1 MRHNA, CDR2 SNTAGT. This CDR3 spans 16 amino acids. V gave up 3 bases and J gave up 0 bases; unmatched junction bases: 3. The CDR3 DNA reads as TGTGCCAGCAGTGAGAGCGGGAGGAGCTCCTACAATGAGCAGTTCTTC. Encoded protein: CASSESGRSSYNEQFF.

The chain couples TRBV27 to TRBJ2-3; 8 nucleotides align to TRBD1. This CDR3 comprises 17 residues. From germline, CDR1 is MNHEY and CDR2 SMNVEV (reference sequence). The ends lost 7 bases at V and 0 bases at J; junction bases unmatched: 12. The CDR3 is CASTTILTGASTDTQYF. Here the CDR3 DNA reads TGTGCCAGCACCACCATCTTGACAGGGGCTAGCACAGATACGCAGTATTTT.

This chain uses TRBV6-5 with TRBJ2-1; D perhaps matches TRBD1 (5 bases). V shed 8 bases and J shed 5 bases, with 13 bases lying between them. Germline CDR1 is MNHEY and CDR2 is SVGAGI. The CDR3 runs to 13 residues. CDR3 loop: CASQIGAHNEQFF. The CDR3 coding sequence is TGTGCCAGCCAAATAGGGGCTCACAATGAGCAGTTCTTC.

This chain links TRBV9 with TRBJ1-1, with 9 bases that match TRBD1. The CDR3 is 14 residues long. The trim removed 3 bases at V and 6 bases at J, leaving 6 bases unmatched. CDR1 SGDLS and CDR2 YYNGEE come from the germline V gene. The CDR3 region is CASSAGDRAPEAFF. The CDR3 region has the DNA TGTGCCAGCAGCGCCGGGGACAGGGCCCCTGAAGCTTTCTTT. The full variable domain, completed using reference TRBV9 and TRBJ1-1, is DSGVTQTPKHLITATGQRVTLRCSPRSGDLSVYWYQQSLDQGLQFLIQYYNGEERAKGNILERFSAQQFPDLHSELNLSSLELGDSALYFCASSAGDRAPEAFFGQGTRLTVV.

This chain links TRBV9 with TRBJ2-7; D is possibly TRBD2 (6 bases). V was clipped by 4 bases and J by 3 bases, with 14 bases between them. The CDR3 sequence is 14 residues long. Germline lookup yields CDR1 SGDLS and CDR2 YYNGEE. This CDR3 is CASSPGAYGYEQYF. The CDR3 DNA reads TGTGCCAGCAGCCCGGGAGCGTACGGCTACGAGCAGTACTTC.

The chain couples TRBV15 to TRBJ2-3, with TRBD1 matching over 8 bases. V was pared by 6 bases and J by 3 bases, with 8 bases of the junction left unmatched. CDR1 and CDR2 from the germline V gene are LNHNV and YYDKDF (reference sequence). This CDR3 has 15 residues. The CDR3 loop reads CATRRNRGFTDTQYF. DNA for the CDR3: TGTGCCACCAGAAGGAACAGGGGGTTTACAGATACGCAGTATTTT.

V and J are TRBV19 and TRBJ1-2; the match to TRBD1 covers 7 bases. The CDR3 covers 14 residues. Germline-derived CDR1 and CDR2 are LNHDA and SQIVND (reference sequence). The V and J ends lost 7 bases and 3 bases, in that order; junction bases with no gene match: 8. CDR3 in DNA: TGTGCCAGTACCACGACCGGGACAGACTATGGCTACACCTTC. The encoded protein is CASTTTGTDYGYTF.